Sequencing of this T cell receptor (beta chain) was carried out in a study of blood T cell repertoires in COVID-19. As for the study in general: Specimens from acute and convalescent COVID-19 originated in the United States, Italy and Spain. Sources were T cells, B-cell-depleted T cells, or PBMCs; the material itself was cDNA or gDNA.

Source study methods: Reference gene primer amplification gave nucleated cell count estimates. Only in-frame clones appear in the TCRdb table, and some are missing; sequencing was by immunoSEQ multiplex PCR. The V and J calls and clone size come from that table; D and trimming were worked out from the DNA. In the table there are 260,000 or so clones, approximately 82% of which are singletons. Sequenced input: peripheral blood. This receptor was identified in an elderly man with acute or convalescent COVID-19.

The CDR3, as DNA: TGTGCCAGCAGTGAACAGATGCTCATGAACACTGAAGCTTTCTTT. Translation gives CASSEQMLMNTEAFF. The V call is TRBV6-1, the J call TRBJ1-1; D not certain. Per germline, CDR1 MNHNS and CDR2 SASEGT. The CDR3 has 15 residues. V lost 2 bases to trimming and J lost 0 bases, with 10 bases between them.